The 23 T cell receptor beta chains below come from one sample, sequenced in a study of identical twins (dated by TCRdb to the mid-2010s). Library creation used 5' RACE. TCRdb names Illumina HiSeq 2000 as the instrument used. The raw public data were reprocessed by TCRdb itself: fastp quality trimming at Q25, MiXCR clonotype calling, in-frame beta chains only. When rows share a CDR3 protein, they turn into one entry using the most common DNA and genes. The sample table shows 700,000 or so distinct CDR3 sequences, and 8.5% to 9% are seen once. The ten largest make up approximately 0.96% of the sample. This sample was shared with a second study, whose subject was yellow fever vaccine responses in identical twins.

The sample was PBMCs. These receptors originate from a woman between 18 and 29 years old in good health.

This clonotype was counted a few times. The chain couples TRBV5-1 to TRBJ1-2, with 7 bases matching TRBD1. The CDR3 covers 15 residues. The junction had 9 bases not matched to a gene; V was cut back by 1 base and J by 6 bases. The germline V gene encodes CDR1 SGHRS and CDR2 YFSETQ. The DNA of the CDR3 is TGCGCCAGCAGCTTGACGTTACAGGGGAGTCATGGCTACACCTTC. Protein sequence: CASSLTLQGSHGYTF.

J is TRBJ2-1 and V is TRBV3-1; 8 bases are shared with TRBD1. V lost 4 bases and J lost 4; bases outside the gene matches: 9. Germline-derived CDR1 and CDR2 are LGHDT and YNNKEL (reference sequence). The CDR3 has 16 amino acids. CDR3 region: CASSLQGAHPYNEQFF. Written as DNA, the CDR3 is TGTGCCAGCAGCCTTCAGGGGGCCCACCCTTACAATGAGCAGTTCTTC.

The rearrangement uses TRBV7-9 and TRBJ2-7; D gene unclear. Between the trimmed V and J ends, which lost 2 bases and 3 bases, there was a span of 8 bases. CDR1 SEHNR and CDR2 FQNEAQ come from the germline V gene (reference sequence). CDR3 size: 13 residues. Here the CDR3 reads CASSLRNSYEQYF. CDR3 DNA sequence: TGTGCCAGCAGCTTAAGGAACAGCTACGAGCAGTACTTC.

The sample holds a few counts of this clonotype. This chain links TRBV20-1 with TRBJ2-5; 7 nucleotides line up with TRBD2. This CDR3 is built from 13 residues. CDR1 DFQATT and CDR2 SNEGSKA come from the germline V gene (reference sequence). With 5 bases clipped from V and 7 bases from J, the junction kept 10 bases outside the gene matches. This chain's CDR3 is CSAPDPPGGTQYF. CDR3 coding DNA: TGCAGTGCTCCGGACCCCCCGGGAGGGACCCAGTACTTC.

V usage is TRBV7-2 and J usage is TRBJ1-1, with D possibly matching TRBD1 (6 bases). Between the trimmed V and J ends, which lost 4 bases and 5 bases, there was a span of 14 bases. Germline V gene sequence: CDR1 SGHTA, CDR2 FQGNSA. CDR3 length equals 14 residues. For the CDR3, the DNA is TGTGCCAGCAGCTCTACTCAGGGGCTGACTGAAGCTTTCTTT. Amino acids: CASSSTQGLTEAFF.

This clonotype turned up a few times. In DNA, the CDR3 is TGTGCCAGCAGTCCCGGACGCCGACGGTCCTACGAGCAGTACTTC. Its protein is CASSPGRRRSYEQYF. The chain uses TRBV28 and TRBJ2-7, with D hard to call. Trimming pared 5 bases from V and 1 base from J, leaving 15 bases between. The CDR3 contains 15 residues. The germline CDR1 and CDR2 sequences are MDHEN and SYDVKM.

This clonotype was seen ten or more times. The chain uses TRBV7-9 and TRBJ2-1; a possible D gene is TRBD2 (5 bases). From germline, CDR1 is SEHNR and CDR2 FQNEAQ (reference sequence). The V gene lost 3 bases and the J gene lost 10 bases, with 19 bases spanning the gap. This CDR3 comprises 15 residues. CDR3 in amino acids: CASSFYVVADSEQFF. The CDR3 DNA sequence: TGTGCCAGCAGCTTTTATGTTGTTGCGGACTCGGAGCAGTTCTTC.

V usage is TRBV2 and J usage is TRBJ2-3; D may be TRBD1 or TRBD2 (5 bases each). The CDR3 runs to 12 residues. Germline values: CDR1 SNHLY, CDR2 FYNNEI. Between the trimmed V and J ends, which lost 10 bases and 6 bases, there was a span of 14 bases. The CDR3 DNA follows: TGTGCCAAGGGACGCCGCCCCGATACGCAGTATTTT. Translated: CAKGRRPDTQYF.

This clonotype was counted at least ten times. The rearrangement joins TRBV6-2 or TRBV6-3 to TRBJ2-2, with 7 positions matching TRBD1. Germline V gene lookup returns CDR1 MNHEY and CDR2 SVGEGT. This CDR3 is built from 14 residues. J was trimmed by 5 bases and V by 2 bases; bases with no gene match: 2. CDR3 loop: CASSYGTETGELFF. The CDR3 DNA is TGTGCCAGCAGTTACGGGACAGAGACCGGGGAGCTGTTTTTT.

This clonotype was observed at least ten times. The J gene is TRBJ2-1, the V gene TRBV24-1; 7 bases are a match to TRBD2. This CDR3 is built from 15 residues. V lost 0 bases, J lost 6 bases, and 4 bases stayed unmatched. Germline CDR1 is KGHDR and CDR2 is SFDVKD. The CDR3 here is CATSDLGGSVNEQFF. The CDR3 DNA follows: TGTGCCACCAGTGATTTGGGCGGGAGCGTCAATGAGCAGTTCTTC.

The chain has TRBV20-1 and TRBJ2-1, with a possible D match to TRBD2 (6 bases). Germline CDR1 reads DFQATT; CDR2 reads SNEGSKA (reference sequence). V was cut by 1 base and J by 6 bases, with 10 bases left in between. The length of the CDR3 is 13 residues. CDR3 nucleotide sequence: TGCAGTGCTAGAGTGTTGGGAGGCAATGAGCAGTTCTTC. This codes for CSARVLGGNEQFF.

This clonotype has a handful of counts. CDR3 sequence reads: CASSPGPSPNTEAFF. The CDR3 coding sequence is TGTGCCAGCTCACCAGGGCCCAGCCCGAACACTGAAGCTTTCTTT. The chain recombines TRBV18 with TRBJ1-1, with no clear D. Between the trimmed V and J ends, which lost 2 bases and 1 base, there was a span of 11 bases. CDR3 length: 15 amino acids. Germline V gene data show CDR1 as KGHSH and CDR2 as LQKENI.

This clonotype was picked up a small number of times. The chain uses TRBV19 and TRBJ2-7; no firm D call. The V gene's germline CDR1 is LNHDA and CDR2 SQIVND (reference sequence). V was trimmed by 7 bases and J by 2 bases, leaving 18 bases between them. CDR3 length: 15 amino acids. The CDR3 here is CASTQTGGYPYEQYF. The CDR3 DNA is TGTGCCAGTACCCAGACCGGCGGCTACCCCTACGAGCAGTACTTC. Using reference TRBV19 and TRBJ2-7 for the parts outside the CDR3, the full variable domain is DGGITQSPKYLFRKEGQNVTLSCEQNLNHDAMYWYRQDPGQGLRLIYYSQIVNDFQKGDIAEGYSVSREKKESFPLTVTSAQKNPTAFYLCASTQTGGYPYEQYFGPGTRLTVT.

This clonotype was found a few times. The chain carries TRBV20-1 and TRBJ2-7, with a tentative D call TRBD1 (5 bases). Germline V gene lookup returns CDR1 DFQATT and CDR2 SNEGSKA (reference sequence). V lost 3 bases and J lost 1, with 7 bases in between. The CDR3 runs 12 residues. This chain's CDR3 is CSARTASYEQYF. The DNA of the CDR3 is TGCAGTGCTAGGACAGCTTCCTACGAGCAGTACTTC.

The sample holds a few counts of this clonotype. V is TRBV29-1 and J is TRBJ1-1; D remains ambiguous. This CDR3 has 10 residues. In germline, CDR1 is SQVTM, CDR2 ANQGSEA. CDR3 sequence: CSGGLDEAFF. The CDR3 nucleotides read TGCAGTGGTGGCCTTGATGAAGCTTTCTTT.

This clonotype was detected a few times. The chain uses TRBV4-3 and TRBJ1-1; D remains unclear. Germline V gene sequence: CDR1 LGHNA, CDR2 YSLEER. CDR3 size: 15 residues. Trimming took 0 bases from V and 1 from J, leaving 9 bases between them. CDR3 sequence: CASSQDYRGNTEAFF. CDR3 DNA sequence: TGCGCCAGCAGCCAAGATTATCGAGGGAACACTGAAGCTTTCTTT.

This clonotype was detected a few times. The CDR3 DNA reads TGTGCCAGCAGACCTTCAGGGTCCTATAATTCACCCCTCCACTTT. Its protein product is CASRPSGSYNSPLHF. J is TRBJ1-6 and V is TRBV12-3 or TRBV12-4, with a weak D call TRBD1 (5 bases). The CDR3 is 15 amino acids. Trimming took off 6 bases at V and 1 base at J, with 10 bases between the two ends.

This clonotype was seen only a few times. J is TRBJ2-4 and V is TRBV20-1; 10 nucleotides align to TRBD2. V gave up 6 bases and J gave up 0 bases; unmatched junction bases: 11. The CDR3 is made up of 17 amino acids. Germline CDR1 DFQATT, CDR2 SNEGSKA (reference sequence). The CDR3: CSALGVSGGVAKNIQYF. The CDR3 DNA reads as TGCAGTGCCCTGGGCGTGAGCGGGGGGGTAGCCAAAAACATTCAGTACTTC.

This clonotype has a handful of counts. The chain uses TRBV6-1 and TRBJ1-6, with D perhaps TRBD1 (5 bases). The germline V gene encodes CDR1 MNHNS and CDR2 SASEGT. CDR3 length equals 14 residues. Trimming stripped 7 bases from V and 11 bases from J, with 18 bases between. The CDR3 region is CASTPGGGWTPLHF. For the CDR3, the DNA is TGTGCCAGCACTCCGGGCGGGGGATGGACACCCCTCCACTTT.

This clonotype has only a few counts. The V call is TRBV20-1, the J call TRBJ2-4; no clear D. Germline V lookup: CDR1 DFQATT, CDR2 SNEGSKA (reference sequence). This CDR3 spans 13 amino acids. Trimming stripped 6 bases from V and 0 bases from J, with 9 bases between. DNA for the CDR3: TGCAGTGCGATGATTATAGCCAAAAACATTCAGTACTTC. Translated: CSAMIIAKNIQYF.

The V call is TRBV11-2, the J call TRBJ2-3; D gene uncertain. CDR1 is SGHAT and CDR2 is FQNNGV in the germline V gene. CDR3 length equals 15 residues. V was shortened by 5 bases and J by 1 base, with 13 bases between the two germline ends. CDR3 in DNA: TGTGCCAGCAGCCCTTTCAGCCAGGGCACAGATACGCAGTATTTT. The encoded protein is CASSPFSQGTDTQYF.

This clonotype has more than one count but fewer than ten. The chain combines TRBV7-9 with TRBJ2-4; a possible D gene is TRBD1 (7 bases). The germline V and J ends were trimmed by 3 bases and 3 bases, with 18 bases remaining between them. This CDR3 has 17 amino acids. CDR1 and CDR2 (germline): SEHNR, FQNEAQ (reference sequence). CDR3 loop: CASSFPRGDSYKNIQYF. Written as DNA, the CDR3 is TGTGCCAGCAGCTTCCCGCGCGGGGACAGCTACAAAAACATTCAGTACTTC.

Only a few counts were recorded for this clonotype. The chain uses TRBV27 and TRBJ2-7; 10 bases match TRBD1. Trimming at V came to 7 bases and at J to 3 bases, leaving 6 bases not matched to a gene. The CDR3 consists of 14 residues. Germline-derived CDR1 and CDR2 are MNHEY and SMNVEV (reference sequence). The CDR3, as DNA: TGTGCCAGCAATCTGGGACAGGGGAGCTACGAGCAGTACTTC. Protein sequence: CASNLGQGSYEQYF.